Listed below are T cell receptor beta chains from one sample, sequenced in a study of shared clonotypes between healthy human individuals. Method: immunoSEQ multiplex PCR; TCRdb's copy keeps in-frame clones and lacks some. The table has about 2.1 million clones, around 93% seen once; the top ten hold 1.5% to 2%. Sequencing was carried out using naive CD8+ T cells from PBMCs. These TCRs come from a man younger than 35 in good health. Some clones in this sample may be carry-over from other donors' samples. Both conserved end residues are part of each CDR3. Each record gives: clone size, V gene, D gene, J gene, CDR3 protein, CDR3 DNA. The D gene is left open where the match is weak. The size entry is marked missing in some rows and otherwise reads once, few, many or a size class.

clone_size: .
v_call: TRBV9
d_call: TRBD1
j_call: TRBJ2-3
cdr3_aa: CASSPEGARTDTQYF
cdr3_nt: TGTGCCAGCAGCCCTGAGGGGGCCCGCACAGATACGCAGTATTTT

clone_size: .
v_call: TRBV6-5
d_call: .
j_call: TRBJ2-7
cdr3_aa: CASSSARDGSEKQYF
cdr3_nt: TGTGCCAGCAGTTCCGCCCGGGACGGCTCAGAGAAGCAGTACTTC

clone_size: .
v_call: TRBV6-4
d_call: TRBD1
j_call: TRBJ2-7
cdr3_aa: CASSPRETGYEQYF
cdr3_nt: TGTGCCAGCAGTCCGCGAGAGACAGGGTATGAGCAGTACTTC

clone_size: .
v_call: TRBV29-1
d_call: TRBD1
j_call: TRBJ2-7
cdr3_aa: CSVWDSVSAEQYF
cdr3_nt: TGCAGCGTGTGGGACAGCGTGAGCGCCGAGCAGTACTTC

clone_size: .
v_call: TRBV7-9
d_call: .
j_call: TRBJ1-1
cdr3_aa: CASSLPENTEAFF
cdr3_nt: TGTGCCAGCAGCTTACCCGAAAACACTGAAGCTTTCTTT

clone_size: .
v_call: TRBV5-1
d_call: TRBD2
j_call: TRBJ2-3
cdr3_aa: CASSLVASGKSTDTQYF
cdr3_nt: TGCGCCAGCAGCTTGGTAGCTAGCGGGAAGAGCACAGATACGCAGTATTTT

clone_size: .
v_call: TRBV7-9
d_call: TRBD1
j_call: TRBJ2-5
cdr3_aa: CASTVYTGEWGETQYF
cdr3_nt: TGTGCCAGCACCGTCTATACAGGGGAGTGGGGTGAGACCCAGTACTTC

clone_size: .
v_call: TRBV5-4
d_call: TRBD1
j_call: TRBJ2-2
cdr3_aa: CASSIGTGTGELFF
cdr3_nt: TGTGCCAGCAGCATCGGGACAGGCACCGGGGAGCTGTTTTTT

clone_size: .
v_call: TRBV11-2
d_call: .
j_call: TRBJ2-7
cdr3_aa: CASSSGLGEQYF
cdr3_nt: TGTGCCAGCAGCTCCGGTCTGGGGGAGCAGTACTTC

clone_size: once
v_call: TRBV11-2
d_call: .
j_call: TRBJ2-7
cdr3_aa: CASSLGDGSYEQYF
cdr3_nt: TGTGCCAGCAGCTTGGGGGACGGCTCCTACGAGCAGTACTTC

clone_size: .
v_call: TRBV13
d_call: .
j_call: TRBJ2-1
cdr3_aa: CASSIRDGNYNEQFF
cdr3_nt: TGTGCCAGCAGCATCCGGGACGGAAACTACAATGAGCAGTTCTTC

clone_size: .
v_call: TRBV10-2
d_call: .
j_call: TRBJ1-2
cdr3_aa: CASSEGNNYGYTF
cdr3_nt: TGCGCCAGCAGTGAGGGAAATAACTATGGCTACACCTTC

clone_size: .
v_call: TRBV4-2
d_call: .
j_call: TRBJ2-5
cdr3_aa: CASSQDKGQAVTQYF
cdr3_nt: TGTGCCAGCAGCCAAGATAAGGGGCAGGCCGTGACCCAGTACTTC

clone_size: .
v_call: TRBV9
d_call: .
j_call: TRBJ2-1
cdr3_aa: CASSTNNEQFF
cdr3_nt: TGTGCCAGCAGCACCAATAATGAGCAGTTCTTC

clone_size: .
v_call: TRBV19
d_call: .
j_call: TRBJ2-3
cdr3_aa: CASGDSTDTQYF
cdr3_nt: TGTGCCAGTGGCGACAGCACAGATACGCAGTATTTT

clone_size: .
v_call: TRBV4-1
d_call: .
j_call: TRBJ2-5
cdr3_aa: CASSQDYGQETQYF
cdr3_nt: TGCGCCAGCAGCCAAGACTACGGTCAAGAGACCCAGTACTTC

clone_size: .
v_call: TRBV28
d_call: TRBD2
j_call: TRBJ2-3
cdr3_aa: CASSPGGGKREVADTQYF
cdr3_nt: TGTGCCAGCAGCCCGGGGGGAGGAAAGCGGGAGGTTGCAGATACGCAGTATTTT

clone_size: once
v_call: TRBV4-1
d_call: TRBD1
j_call: TRBJ2-6
cdr3_aa: CASSEHRGLGANVLTF
cdr3_nt: TGCGCCAGCAGCGAACACAGGGGGCTCGGGGCCAACGTCCTGACTTTC

clone_size: .
v_call: TRBV28
d_call: .
j_call: TRBJ1-2
cdr3_aa: CASSSVPRYGYTF
cdr3_nt: TGTGCCAGCAGTTCAGTTCCAAGATATGGCTACACCTTC

clone_size: .
v_call: TRBV27
d_call: .
j_call: TRBJ2-7
cdr3_aa: CASSLAGGYEQYF
cdr3_nt: TGTGCCAGCAGTTTAGCGGGCGGCTACGAGCAGTACTTC

clone_size: once
v_call: TRBV5-1
d_call: .
j_call: TRBJ1-2
cdr3_aa: CASSGDRNYGYTF
cdr3_nt: TGCGCCAGCAGCGGAGACAGGAACTATGGCTACACCTTC

clone_size: .
v_call: TRBV4-1
d_call: .
j_call: TRBJ1-5
cdr3_aa: CASSHRTLERQFNQPQHF
cdr3_nt: TGCGCCAGCAGCCACCGAACTTTAGAGAGGCAGTTCAATCAGCCCCAGCATTTT

clone_size: .
v_call: TRBV27
d_call: TRBD1
j_call: TRBJ1-1
cdr3_aa: CASSFLRGQGNTEAFF
cdr3_nt: TGTGCCAGCAGTTTCCTCCGGGGACAGGGGAACACTGAAGCTTTCTTT

clone_size: .
v_call: TRBV5-6
d_call: .
j_call: TRBJ2-7
cdr3_aa: CASSLGLGSYEQYF
cdr3_nt: TGTGCCAGCAGCTTGGGCCTAGGTTCCTACGAGCAGTACTTC

clone_size: .
v_call: TRBV4-3
d_call: .
j_call: TRBJ2-1
cdr3_aa: CASSQTLTYEQFF
cdr3_nt: TGCGCCAGCAGCCAAACGCTAACCTATGAGCAGTTCTTC